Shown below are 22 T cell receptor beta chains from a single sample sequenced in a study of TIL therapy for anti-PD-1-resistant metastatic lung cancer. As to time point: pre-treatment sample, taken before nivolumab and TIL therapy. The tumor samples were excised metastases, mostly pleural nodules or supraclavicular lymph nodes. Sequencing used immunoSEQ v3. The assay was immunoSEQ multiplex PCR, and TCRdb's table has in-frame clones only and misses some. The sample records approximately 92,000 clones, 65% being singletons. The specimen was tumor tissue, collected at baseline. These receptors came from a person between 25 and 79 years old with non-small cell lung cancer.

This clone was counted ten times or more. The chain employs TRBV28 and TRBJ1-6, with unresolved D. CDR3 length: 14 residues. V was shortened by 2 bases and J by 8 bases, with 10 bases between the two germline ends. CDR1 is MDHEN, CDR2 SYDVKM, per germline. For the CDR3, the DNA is TGTGCCAGCAGTTTAAGGGCAGTATATTCACCCCTCCACTTT. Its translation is CASSLRAVYSPLHF.

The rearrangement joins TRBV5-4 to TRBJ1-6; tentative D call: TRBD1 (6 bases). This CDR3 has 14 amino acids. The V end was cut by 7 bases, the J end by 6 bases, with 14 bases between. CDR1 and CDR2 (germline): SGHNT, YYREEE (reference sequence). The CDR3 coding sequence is TGTGCCAGCGGGGGGCAGGACGGTAATTCACCCCTCCACTTT. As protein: CASGGQDGNSPLHF.

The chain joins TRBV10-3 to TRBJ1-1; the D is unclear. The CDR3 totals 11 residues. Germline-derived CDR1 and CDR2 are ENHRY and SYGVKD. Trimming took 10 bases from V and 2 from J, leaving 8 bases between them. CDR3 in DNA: TGTGCCACCACTGCAAACACTGAAGCTTTCTTT. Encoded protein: CATTANTEAFF.

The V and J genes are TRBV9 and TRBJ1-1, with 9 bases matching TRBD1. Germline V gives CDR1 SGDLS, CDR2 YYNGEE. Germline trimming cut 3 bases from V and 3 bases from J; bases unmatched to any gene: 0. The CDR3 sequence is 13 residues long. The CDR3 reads CASSGTGDTEAFF. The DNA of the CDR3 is TGTGCCAGCAGCGGGACAGGGGACACTGAAGCTTTCTTT.

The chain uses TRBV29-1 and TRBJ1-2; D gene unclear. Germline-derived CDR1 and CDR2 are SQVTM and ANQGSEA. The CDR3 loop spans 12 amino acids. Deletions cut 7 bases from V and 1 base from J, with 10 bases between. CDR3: CSAGGGNYGYTF. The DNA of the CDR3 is TGCAGCGCCGGAGGCGGTAACTATGGCTACACCTTC. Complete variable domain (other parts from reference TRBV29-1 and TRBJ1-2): SAVISQKPSRDICQRGTSLTIQCQVDSQVTMMFWYRQQPGQSLTLIATANQGSEATYESGFVIDKFPISRPNLTFSTLTVSNMSPEDSSIYLCSAGGGNYGYTFGSGTRLTVV.

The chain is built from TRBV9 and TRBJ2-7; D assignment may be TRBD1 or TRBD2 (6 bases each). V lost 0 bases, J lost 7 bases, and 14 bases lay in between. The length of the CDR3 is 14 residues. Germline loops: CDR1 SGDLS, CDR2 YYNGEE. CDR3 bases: TGTGCCAGCAGCGTAGGGTCCGGGGGCGGGGAGCAGTACTTC. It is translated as CASSVGSGGGEQYF.

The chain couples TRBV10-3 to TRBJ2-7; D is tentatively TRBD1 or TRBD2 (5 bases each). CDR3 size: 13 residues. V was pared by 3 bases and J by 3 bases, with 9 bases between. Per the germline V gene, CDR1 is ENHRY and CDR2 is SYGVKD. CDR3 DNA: TGTGCCATCAGTGATCATGGGGGCTACGAGCAGTACTTC. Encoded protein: CAISDHGGYEQYF.

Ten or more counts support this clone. CDR3 sequence (DNA): TGTGCCAGCAGCTTAACGAACACTGAAGCTTTCTTT. This encodes CASSLTNTEAFF. The chain carries TRBV7-2 and TRBJ1-1; D is ambiguous. The V and J ends lost 2 bases and 1 base respectively, with 2 bases between them. Germline loops: CDR1 SGHTA, CDR2 FQGNSA. The CDR3 sequence is 12 residues long.

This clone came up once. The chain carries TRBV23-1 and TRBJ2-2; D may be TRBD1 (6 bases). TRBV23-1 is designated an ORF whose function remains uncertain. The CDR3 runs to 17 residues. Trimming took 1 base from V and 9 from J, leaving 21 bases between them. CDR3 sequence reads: CASSQLTTGPTGRELFF. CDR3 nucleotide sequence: TGCGCCAGCAGTCAATTGACCACAGGGCCTACAGGGCGGGAGCTGTTTTTT.

The CDR3 is CASSQISGPLNEQFF. The CDR3 bases are TGCGCCAGCAGCCAGATTAGCGGGCCCCTTAATGAGCAGTTCTTC. The V and J genes are TRBV4-3 and TRBJ2-1; 7 nucleotides match TRBD2. From germline, CDR1 is LGHNA and CDR2 YSLEER. The CDR3 has 15 amino acids. V was clipped by 3 bases and J by 7 bases; unmatched bases: 9.

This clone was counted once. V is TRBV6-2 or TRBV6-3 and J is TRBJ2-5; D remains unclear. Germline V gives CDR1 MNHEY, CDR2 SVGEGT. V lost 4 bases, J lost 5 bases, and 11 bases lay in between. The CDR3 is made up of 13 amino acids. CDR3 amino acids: CASSWGRWETQYF. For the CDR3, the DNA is TGTGCCAGCAGTTGGGGTAGATGGGAGACCCAGTACTTC.

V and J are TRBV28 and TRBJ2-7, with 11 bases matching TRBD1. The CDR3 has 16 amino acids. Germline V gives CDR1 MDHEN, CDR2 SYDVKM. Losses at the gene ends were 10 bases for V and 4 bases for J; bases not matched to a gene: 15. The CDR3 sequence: CATKPSGTGGWYEQYF. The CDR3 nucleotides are TGTGCCACCAAACCCTCCGGGACAGGGGGTTGGTACGAGCAGTACTTC.

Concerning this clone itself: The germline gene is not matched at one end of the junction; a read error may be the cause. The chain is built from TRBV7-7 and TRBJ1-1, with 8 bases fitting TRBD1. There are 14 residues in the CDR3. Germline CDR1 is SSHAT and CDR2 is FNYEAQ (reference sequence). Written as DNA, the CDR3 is TGTGCTAGCAGCCTTGGACAGGGGAACACTGAAGCTTTCTTT. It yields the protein CASSLGQGNTEAFF.

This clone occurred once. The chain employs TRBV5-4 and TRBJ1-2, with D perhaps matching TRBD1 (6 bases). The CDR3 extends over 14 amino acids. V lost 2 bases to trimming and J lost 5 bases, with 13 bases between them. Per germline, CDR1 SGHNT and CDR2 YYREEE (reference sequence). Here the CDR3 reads CASSFPGQLYGYTF. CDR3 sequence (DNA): TGTGCCAGCAGCTTTCCGGGACAACTTTATGGCTACACCTTC.

The CDR3 is CASSGGLAGRVNEQFF. The DNA of the CDR3 is TGTGCCAGCAGCGGGGGACTAGCGGGGCGGGTGAATGAGCAGTTCTTC. This chain joins TRBV3-1 (or the pseudogene TRBV3-2) and TRBJ2-1, with TRBD2 matching 13 bases. The length of the CDR3 is 16 residues. The germline CDR1 and CDR2 sequences are LGHDT and YNNKEL (reference sequence). J lost 7 bases, V lost 5 bases, and 8 bases had no gene match.

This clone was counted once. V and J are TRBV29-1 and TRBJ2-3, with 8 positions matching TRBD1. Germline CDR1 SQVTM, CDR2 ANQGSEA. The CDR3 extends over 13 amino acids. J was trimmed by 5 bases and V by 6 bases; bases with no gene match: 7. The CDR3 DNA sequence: TGCAGCGTCACACCCGACAGGGGAGATACGCAGTATTTT. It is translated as CSVTPDRGDTQYF.

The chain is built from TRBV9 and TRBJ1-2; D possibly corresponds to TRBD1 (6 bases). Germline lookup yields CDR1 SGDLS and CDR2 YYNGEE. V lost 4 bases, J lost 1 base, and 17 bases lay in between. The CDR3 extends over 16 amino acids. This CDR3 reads CASSKGGQIGNYGYTF. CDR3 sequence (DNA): TGTGCCAGCAGCAAGGGGGGACAAATAGGTAACTATGGCTACACCTTC.

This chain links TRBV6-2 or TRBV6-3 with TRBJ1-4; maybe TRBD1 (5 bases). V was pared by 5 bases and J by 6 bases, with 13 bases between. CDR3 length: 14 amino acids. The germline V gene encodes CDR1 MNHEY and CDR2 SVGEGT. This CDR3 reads CASSVRGAYEKLFF. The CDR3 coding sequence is TGTGCCAGCAGTGTCCGTGGGGCCTATGAAAAACTGTTTTTT.

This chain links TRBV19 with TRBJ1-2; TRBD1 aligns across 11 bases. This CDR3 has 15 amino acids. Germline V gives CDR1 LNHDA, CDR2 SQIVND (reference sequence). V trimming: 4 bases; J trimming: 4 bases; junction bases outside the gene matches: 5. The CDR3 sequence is CASSNRDRGSYGYTF. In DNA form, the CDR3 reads TGTGCCAGTAGTAACCGGGACAGGGGGAGCTATGGCTACACCTTC.

In DNA form, the CDR3 reads TGTGCCAGTACGGGACAGATGAACACTGAAGCTTTCTTT. The encoded protein is CASTGQMNTEAFF. The chain combines TRBV19 with TRBJ1-1; 7 bases align to TRBD1. CDR1 and CDR2 (germline): LNHDA, SQIVND (reference sequence). Trimming cost V 7 bases and J 0 bases; bases outside gene matches: 2. This CDR3 is 13 amino acids long.

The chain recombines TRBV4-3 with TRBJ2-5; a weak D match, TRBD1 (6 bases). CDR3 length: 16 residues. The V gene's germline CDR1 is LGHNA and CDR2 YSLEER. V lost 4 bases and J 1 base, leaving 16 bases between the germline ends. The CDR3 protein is CASSLIGKGGQETQYF. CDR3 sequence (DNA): TGCGCCAGCAGCCTAATTGGGAAAGGGGGCCAAGAGACCCAGTACTTC.

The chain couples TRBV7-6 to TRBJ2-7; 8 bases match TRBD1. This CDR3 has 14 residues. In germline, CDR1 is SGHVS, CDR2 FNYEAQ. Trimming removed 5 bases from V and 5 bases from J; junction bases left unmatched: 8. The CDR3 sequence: CASSEDRDFHEQYF. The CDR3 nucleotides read TGTGCCAGCAGCGAGGACAGGGATTTCCACGAGCAGTACTTC.